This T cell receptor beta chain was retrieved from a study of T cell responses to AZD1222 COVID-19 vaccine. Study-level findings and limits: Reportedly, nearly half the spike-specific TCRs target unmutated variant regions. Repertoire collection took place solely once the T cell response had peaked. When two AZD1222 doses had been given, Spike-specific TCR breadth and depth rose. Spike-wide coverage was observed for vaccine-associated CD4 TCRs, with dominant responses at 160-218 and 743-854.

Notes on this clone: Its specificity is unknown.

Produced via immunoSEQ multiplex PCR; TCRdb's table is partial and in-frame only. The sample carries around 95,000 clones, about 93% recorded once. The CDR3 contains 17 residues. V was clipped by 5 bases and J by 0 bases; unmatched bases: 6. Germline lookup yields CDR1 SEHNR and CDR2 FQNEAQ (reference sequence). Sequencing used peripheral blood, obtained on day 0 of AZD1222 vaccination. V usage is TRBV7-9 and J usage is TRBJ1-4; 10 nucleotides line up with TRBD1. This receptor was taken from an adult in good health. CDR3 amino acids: CASSPRDRGPTNEKLFF. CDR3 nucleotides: TGTGCCAGCAGCCCGCGGGACAGGGGACCAACTAATGAAAAACTGTTTTTT.